This T cell receptor (beta chain) appears in the sequencing data of a study of T cell responses to AZD1222 COVID-19 vaccine. Whole-study results and caveats: The donor group comprised mostly white British people and more females; the analysis possibly underestimated clonal diversity. Nearly half of spike-specific TCRs reportedly target variant regions that are unmutated in the B.1.351 and B.1.1.7 variants. AZD1222 recipients seropositive at baseline numbered only 6 or 7. After the peak T cell response, and only then, were repertoires sampled.

The table came from immunoSEQ multiplex PCR; TCRdb's copy has only in-frame clones and leaves some out. The profile shows 83,000 or so clones, roughly 90% of them singletons. Losses at the gene ends were 8 bases for V and 2 bases for J; bases not matched to a gene: 4. The CDR3 extends over 12 amino acids. Per germline, CDR1 SGHNT and CDR2 YYREEE (reference sequence). A remark on this clone: The antigen remains unidentified.

The clonotype originates from an adult who received the AZD1222 COVID-19 vaccine. The chain couples TRBV5-4 to TRBJ2-7; 7 bases map to TRBD1. Sequencing was performed on peripheral blood, taken 28 days after the second AZD1222 dose. The CDR3 nucleotides read TGTGCCAGTAGACAGGGAACCTACGAGCAGTACTTC. The encoded protein is CASRQGTYEQYF.